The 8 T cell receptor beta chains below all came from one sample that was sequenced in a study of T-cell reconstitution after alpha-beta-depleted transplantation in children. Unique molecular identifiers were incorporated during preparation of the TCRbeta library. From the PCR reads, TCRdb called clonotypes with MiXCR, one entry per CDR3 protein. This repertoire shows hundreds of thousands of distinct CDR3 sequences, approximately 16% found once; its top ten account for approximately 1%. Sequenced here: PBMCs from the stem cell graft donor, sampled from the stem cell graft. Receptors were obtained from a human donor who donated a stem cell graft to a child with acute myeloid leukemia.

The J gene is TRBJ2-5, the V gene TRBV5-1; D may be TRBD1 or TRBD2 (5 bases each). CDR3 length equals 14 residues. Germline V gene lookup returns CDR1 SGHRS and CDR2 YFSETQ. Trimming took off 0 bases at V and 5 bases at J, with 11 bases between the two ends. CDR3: CASSLERGEETQYF. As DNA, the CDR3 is TGCGCCAGCAGCTTGGAGAGGGGTGAGGAGACCCAGTACTTC.

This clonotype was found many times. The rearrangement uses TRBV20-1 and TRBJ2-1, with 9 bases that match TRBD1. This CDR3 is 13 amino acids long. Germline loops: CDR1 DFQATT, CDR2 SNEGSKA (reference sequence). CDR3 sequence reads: CSAYRGQTNEQFF. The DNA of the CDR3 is TGCAGCGCTTACAGGGGGCAAACGAATGAGCAGTTCTTC.

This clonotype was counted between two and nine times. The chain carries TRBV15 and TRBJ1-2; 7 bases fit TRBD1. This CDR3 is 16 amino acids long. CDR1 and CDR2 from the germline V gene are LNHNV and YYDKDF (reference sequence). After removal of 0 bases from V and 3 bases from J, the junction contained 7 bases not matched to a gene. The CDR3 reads CATSRDYDRVDYGYTF. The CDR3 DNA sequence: TGTGCCACCAGCAGAGATTACGACAGGGTCGACTATGGCTACACCTTC.

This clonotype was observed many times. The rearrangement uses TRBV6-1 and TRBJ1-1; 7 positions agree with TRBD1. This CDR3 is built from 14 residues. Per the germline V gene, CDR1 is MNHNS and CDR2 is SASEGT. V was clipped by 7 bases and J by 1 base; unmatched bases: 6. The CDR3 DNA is TGTGCCAGCACGTCAGGGGGTAGGAACACTGAAGCTTTCTTT. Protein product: CASTSGGRNTEAFF.

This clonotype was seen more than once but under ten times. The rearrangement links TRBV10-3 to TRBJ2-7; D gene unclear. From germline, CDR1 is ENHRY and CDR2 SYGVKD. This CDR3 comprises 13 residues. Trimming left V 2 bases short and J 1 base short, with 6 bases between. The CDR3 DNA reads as TGTGCCATCAGTGAGAGGTTATCCTACGAGCAGTACGTC. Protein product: CAISERLSYEQYV.

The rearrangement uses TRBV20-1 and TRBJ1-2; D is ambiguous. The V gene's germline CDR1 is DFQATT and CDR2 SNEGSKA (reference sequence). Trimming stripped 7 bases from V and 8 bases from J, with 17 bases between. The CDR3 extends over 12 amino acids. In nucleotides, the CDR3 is TGCAGTGTCCTATGGCAGAGGAAAGGCTACACCTTC. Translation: CSVLWQRKGYTF.

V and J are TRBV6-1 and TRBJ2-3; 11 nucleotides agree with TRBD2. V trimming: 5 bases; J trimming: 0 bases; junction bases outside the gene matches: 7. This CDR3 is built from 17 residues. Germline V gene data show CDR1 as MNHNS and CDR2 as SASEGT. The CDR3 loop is CASSSDSGGESTDTQYF. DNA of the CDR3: TGTGCCAGCAGTAGTGATAGCGGGGGGGAAAGCACAGATACGCAGTATTTT.

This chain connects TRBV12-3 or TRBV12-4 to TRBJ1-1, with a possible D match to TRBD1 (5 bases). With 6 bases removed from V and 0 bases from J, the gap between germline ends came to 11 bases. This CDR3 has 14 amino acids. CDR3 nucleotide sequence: TGTGCCAGCAGCGAGGGACGGATGAACACTGAAGCTTTCTTT. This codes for CASSEGRMNTEAFF.